This T cell receptor (beta chain) was identified in a study of blood T cell repertoires in COVID-19. About the research overall: Nucleic acid was either cDNA or gDNA, and it came from T cells, B-cell-depleted T cells, or PBMCs.

With 1 base removed from V and 10 bases from J, the gap between germline ends came to 11 bases. Germline V CDR1 and CDR2: LGHDT, YNNKEL (reference sequence). CDR3 size: 14 residues. Authors' processing steps: Using reference gene primer amplification, nucleated cell counts were estimated. Profiling relied on immunoSEQ multiplex PCR, and the TCRdb table lists in-frame clones only, not all of them. The D gene and trimming were derived from the DNA, and the V and J assignments and clone size from that table. The data contain roughly 100,000 clones, 65% to 90% of them singletons. The receptor's source is a man aged 50 or older with acute or convalescent COVID-19. This chain connects TRBV3-1 (or the pseudogene TRBV3-2) to TRBJ1-6, with TRBD1 as a possible D gene (5 bases). Sequencing was performed on peripheral blood. CDR3 sequence (DNA): TGTGCCAGCAGCCAAGGGCAGGGAAGGTCACCCCTCCACTTT. It codes for CASSQGQGRSPLHF.